Listed below are T cell receptor beta chains from one sample, sequenced in a study of T cell responses to AZD1222 COVID-19 vaccine. Clones were sequenced by immunoSEQ multiplex PCR, and TCRdb holds only the in-frame ones, with some missing. The table shows around 110,000 clones, with 80% to 90% occurring only once. Material: peripheral blood, obtained on day 0 of MenACWY control vaccination. The receptors originated from an adult in good health. CDR3s include the opening cysteine and the closing phenylalanine or tryptophan. Each record gives: J gene, V gene, D gene, clone size, CDR3 DNA, CDR3 protein. A D gene is named only where the DNA matches it firmly. A row's size may be missing; if present it is once, few, many or a size class.

j_gene: TRBJ2-7
v_gene: TRBV28
d_gene: .
abundance: .
CDR3nt: TGTGCCAGTACGGAACCTGGTATCTACGAGCAGTACTTC
CDR3aa: CASTEPGIYEQYF

j_gene: TRBJ2-3
v_gene: TRBV7-9
d_gene: .
abundance: .
CDR3nt: TGTGCCAGCAGCCACACACAGGAGCAGGATACGCAGTATTTT
CDR3aa: CASSHTQEQDTQYF

j_gene: TRBJ2-3
v_gene: TRBV2
d_gene: .
abundance: .
CDR3nt: TGTGCCAGCAGTGAAGAGGGGGGCCCGAAAGATACGCAGTATTTT
CDR3aa: CASSEEGGPKDTQYF

j_gene: TRBJ2-1
v_gene: TRBV19
d_gene: TRBD1
abundance: few
CDR3nt: TGTGCCAGTAGTCCCTATGGGACAGGGGTTATTGAGCAGTTCTTC
CDR3aa: CASSPYGTGVIEQFF

j_gene: TRBJ1-1
v_gene: TRBV7-2
d_gene: .
abundance: .
CDR3nt: TGTGCCAGCAGTTTAGACAGGAGGAACACTGAAGCTTTCTTT
CDR3aa: CASSLDRRNTEAFF

j_gene: TRBJ2-3
v_gene: TRBV5-6
d_gene: .
abundance: .
CDR3nt: TGTGCCAGCAGCTACCTGACAGGTACTAGCACAGATACGCAGTATTTT
CDR3aa: CASSYLTGTSTDTQYF

j_gene: TRBJ1-2
v_gene: TRBV6-5
d_gene: .
abundance: .
CDR3nt: TGTGCCAGCAGGACTATAGGGAATTATGGCTACACCTTC
CDR3aa: CASRTIGNYGYTF

j_gene: TRBJ1-4
v_gene: TRBV28
d_gene: .
abundance: .
CDR3nt: TGTGCCAGCAGTTTAGGGGCGGGGGCCCCTAATGAAAAACTGTTTTTT
CDR3aa: CASSLGAGAPNEKLFF

j_gene: TRBJ2-3
v_gene: TRBV11-3
d_gene: TRBD1
abundance: .
CDR3nt: TGTGCCAGCAGCTCTCGGACAGGGGGCACAGATACGCAGTATTTT
CDR3aa: CASSSRTGGTDTQYF

j_gene: TRBJ1-4
v_gene: TRBV12-3/TRBV12-4
d_gene: TRBD1
abundance: once
CDR3nt: TGTGCCAGCAGTCTGGGGACAGGGGAAAAACTGTTTTTT
CDR3aa: CASSLGTGEKLFF

j_gene: TRBJ2-7
v_gene: TRBV12-3/TRBV12-4
d_gene: .
abundance: few
CDR3nt: TGTGCCAGCAGTTTAGGACTCCCCGAGCAGTACTTC
CDR3aa: CASSLGLPEQYF

j_gene: TRBJ1-2
v_gene: TRBV28
d_gene: .
abundance: .
CDR3nt: TGTGCCAGCAGTTTTGGGAGGGACTATGGCTACACCTTC
CDR3aa: CASSFGRDYGYTF

j_gene: TRBJ2-7
v_gene: TRBV6-6
d_gene: .
abundance: .
CDR3nt: TGTGCCAGCAGCAGTGGGGCCTACGAGCAGTACTTC
CDR3aa: CASSSGAYEQYF

j_gene: TRBJ2-4
v_gene: TRBV19
d_gene: .
abundance: .
CDR3nt: TGTGCCAGTAGTATAAGGCGGGCAGGTTCAATTCAGTACTTC
CDR3aa: CASSIRRAGSIQYF

j_gene: TRBJ2-7
v_gene: TRBV5-4
d_gene: .
abundance: few
CDR3nt: TGTGCCAGCAGCTTGGTACAGGGAGGGGAGCAGTACTTC
CDR3aa: CASSLVQGGEQYF

j_gene: TRBJ2-1
v_gene: TRBV7-3
d_gene: .
abundance: .
CDR3nt: TGTGCCAGCAGCTCCACCCGGCCAGGATCCTACAATGAGCAGTTCTTC
CDR3aa: CASSSTRPGSYNEQFF

j_gene: TRBJ2-5
v_gene: TRBV3-1/TRBV3-2
d_gene: TRBD1
abundance: .
CDR3nt: TGTGCCAGCAGCCTACAGGGGGGTAGGAGGGAGACCCAGTACTTC
CDR3aa: CASSLQGGRRETQYF

j_gene: TRBJ1-4
v_gene: TRBV5-3
d_gene: TRBD1
abundance: few
CDR3nt: TGTGCCAGCCGGATGGGGACAGGTTCCCCAACTAATGAAAAACTGTTTTTT
CDR3aa: CASRMGTGSPTNEKLFF

j_gene: TRBJ1-4
v_gene: TRBV28
d_gene: TRBD1
abundance: .
CDR3nt: TGTGCCAGCAGGACACTCAGGGGGTGGACTAATGAAAAACTGTTTTTT
CDR3aa: CASRTLRGWTNEKLFF

j_gene: TRBJ2-5
v_gene: TRBV3-1/TRBV3-2
d_gene: .
abundance: .
CDR3nt: TGTGCCAGCAGCCTGGGACCGGGACGCATCCAAGAGACCCAGTACTTC
CDR3aa: CASSLGPGRIQETQYF

j_gene: TRBJ1-1
v_gene: TRBV12-3/TRBV12-4
d_gene: .
abundance: many
CDR3nt: TGTGCCAGCAGTTTGTCTGATACTGAAGCTTTCTTT
CDR3aa: CASSLSDTEAFF

j_gene: TRBJ1-2
v_gene: TRBV30
d_gene: .
abundance: .
CDR3nt: TGTGCCTGGAGTGGGGGGCCATATGGCTACACCTTC
CDR3aa: CAWSGGPYGYTF

j_gene: TRBJ1-5
v_gene: TRBV7-2
d_gene: TRBD1
abundance: .
CDR3nt: TGTGCCAGCAGCTTAGAGGGGGCCAGGGATCAGCCCCAGCATTTT
CDR3aa: CASSLEGARDQPQHF

j_gene: TRBJ2-1
v_gene: TRBV10-3
d_gene: TRBD2
abundance: many
CDR3nt: TGTGCCATCAGTGATTCCCGGGGGGATGAGCAGTTCTTC
CDR3aa: CAISDSRGDEQFF

j_gene: TRBJ2-1
v_gene: TRBV28
d_gene: TRBD2
abundance: .
CDR3nt: TGTGCCAGCAGTTTAGGGGCTGCGGGGGGGTACAATGAGCAGTTCTTC
CDR3aa: CASSLGAAGGYNEQFF

j_gene: TRBJ2-7
v_gene: TRBV7-8
d_gene: .
abundance: .
CDR3nt: TGTGCCAGCAGCTTACAACGGACGGAATTAGGCTACGAGCAGTACTTC
CDR3aa: CASSLQRTELGYEQYF

j_gene: TRBJ2-1
v_gene: TRBV12-3/TRBV12-4
d_gene: .
abundance: once
CDR3nt: TGTGCCAGCAGTTTATATAGTGACCGCGAGCAGTTCTTC
CDR3aa: CASSLYSDREQFF

j_gene: TRBJ2-6
v_gene: TRBV7-9
d_gene: .
abundance: .
CDR3nt: TGTGCCCCCGAGGAGGTGGAGGGGGCCAACGTCCTGACTTTC
CDR3aa: CAPEEVEGANVLTF

j_gene: TRBJ2-5
v_gene: TRBV11-2
d_gene: .
abundance: .
CDR3nt: TGTGCCAGCAGCTTAGTCCGGCTCGATGGGATAGAGACCCAGTACTTC
CDR3aa: CASSLVRLDGIETQYF

j_gene: TRBJ1-6
v_gene: TRBV7-2
d_gene: .
abundance: .
CDR3nt: TGTGCCAGCAGCCCCCCGGGCAGGTTCCCCTCCTATAATTCACCCCTCCACTTT
CDR3aa: CASSPPGRFPSYNSPLHF

j_gene: TRBJ2-2
v_gene: TRBV30
d_gene: TRBD1
abundance: .
CDR3nt: TGTGCCTGGAGACGAGGGACAGGAGTCCATCTCGCGAACACCGGGGAGCTGTTTTTT
CDR3aa: CAWRRGTGVHLANTGELFF

j_gene: TRBJ1-2
v_gene: TRBV3-1/TRBV3-2
d_gene: TRBD1
abundance: .
CDR3nt: TGTGCCAGCAGCCTAAGACAGGGCGGCTACACCTTC
CDR3aa: CASSLRQGGYTF

j_gene: TRBJ1-3
v_gene: TRBV30
d_gene: .
abundance: .
CDR3nt: TGTGCCTGGAGCATGAACACTTTATCCTCTGGAAACACCATATATTTT
CDR3aa: CAWSMNTLSSGNTIYF

j_gene: TRBJ2-5
v_gene: TRBV28
d_gene: TRBD1
abundance: .
CDR3nt: TGTGCCAGCAGTAGACAGGGGTTGAAGACCCAGTACTTC
CDR3aa: CASSRQGLKTQYF

j_gene: TRBJ1-6
v_gene: TRBV28
d_gene: .
abundance: .
CDR3nt: TGTGCCAGCAGCGAATCCGGGACACGCAATAATTCACCCCTCCACTTT
CDR3aa: CASSESGTRNNSPLHF

j_gene: TRBJ1-5
v_gene: TRBV19
d_gene: TRBD1
abundance: once
CDR3nt: TGTGCCAGCTCGGACAGGGGCTCACACACTCAGCCCCAGCATTTT
CDR3aa: CASSDRGSHTQPQHF

j_gene: TRBJ2-2
v_gene: TRBV4-3
d_gene: .
abundance: .
CDR3nt: TGCGCCAGCAGCCAAGATGGGCAGGGGTTAAGTAACGGGGAGCTGTTTTTT
CDR3aa: CASSQDGQGLSNGELFF

j_gene: TRBJ1-1
v_gene: TRBV14
d_gene: TRBD1
abundance: .
CDR3nt: TGTGCCAGCAGCCTTGGACAGGGGCAGATTATGAACACTGAAGCTTTCTTT
CDR3aa: CASSLGQGQIMNTEAFF

j_gene: TRBJ2-3
v_gene: TRBV4-1
d_gene: TRBD1
abundance: .
CDR3nt: TGCGCCAGCAGCCAAGATCCCGGGACAGGGAGAGATACGCAGTATTTT
CDR3aa: CASSQDPGTGRDTQYF

j_gene: TRBJ1-5
v_gene: TRBV4-1
d_gene: .
abundance: .
CDR3nt: TGCGCCAGCAGCCGGGAAGGGTCGGGTCGCGAGCCCCAGCATTTT
CDR3aa: CASSREGSGREPQHF

j_gene: TRBJ1-1
v_gene: TRBV19
d_gene: TRBD1
abundance: few
CDR3nt: TGTGCCAGTAGTACACCGCAGGGGGTGAACACTGAAGCTTTCTTT
CDR3aa: CASSTPQGVNTEAFF

j_gene: TRBJ2-3
v_gene: TRBV6-4
d_gene: TRBD1
abundance: .
CDR3nt: TGTGCCAGCAGTGTTGGGACAGGGGGCCCCACAGATACGCAGTATTTT
CDR3aa: CASSVGTGGPTDTQYF

j_gene: TRBJ2-1
v_gene: TRBV5-1
d_gene: .
abundance: few
CDR3nt: TGCGCCAGCAGCTTAGGGCCCAACTCGGAGCAGTTCTTC
CDR3aa: CASSLGPNSEQFF

j_gene: TRBJ2-2
v_gene: TRBV9
d_gene: .
abundance: .
CDR3nt: TGTGCCAGCAGCCCCAAGTTGACCGGGGAGCTGTTTTTT
CDR3aa: CASSPKLTGELFF

j_gene: TRBJ2-3
v_gene: TRBV6-2/TRBV6-3
d_gene: .
abundance: .
CDR3nt: TGTGCCAGCAGTCCACTAGGGTCTAGCACAGATACGCAGTATTTT
CDR3aa: CASSPLGSSTDTQYF

j_gene: TRBJ1-1
v_gene: TRBV19
d_gene: .
abundance: .
CDR3nt: TGTGCCAGTAGCTGGGGGCAAGACACTGAAGCTTTCTTT
CDR3aa: CASSWGQDTEAFF

j_gene: TRBJ1-6
v_gene: TRBV4-1
d_gene: .
abundance: .
CDR3nt: TGCGCCAGCAGCCAAGAGGATTGGGAACTTAGCTCCTATAATTCACCCCTCCACTTT
CDR3aa: CASSQEDWELSSYNSPLHF

j_gene: TRBJ2-5
v_gene: TRBV5-1
d_gene: .
abundance: .
CDR3nt: TGCGCCAGCAGCACCCCGACAGGACAGGAGACCCAGTACTTC
CDR3aa: CASSTPTGQETQYF

j_gene: TRBJ1-5
v_gene: TRBV28
d_gene: TRBD1
abundance: .
CDR3nt: TGTGCCAGCGGGCTGGACAGGGACAATCAGCCCCAGCATTTT
CDR3aa: CASGLDRDNQPQHF

j_gene: TRBJ2-7
v_gene: TRBV7-2
d_gene: .
abundance: .
CDR3nt: TGTGCCAGCAGCTTGTGGGCTACCTACGAGCAGTACTTC
CDR3aa: CASSLWATYEQYF

j_gene: TRBJ2-1
v_gene: TRBV19
d_gene: TRBD2
abundance: few
CDR3nt: TGTGCCAGTAGTACCACTAGCGGGGGGGTCAATGAGCAGTTCTTC
CDR3aa: CASSTTSGGVNEQFF

j_gene: TRBJ2-2
v_gene: TRBV7-8
d_gene: .
abundance: .
CDR3nt: TGTGCCAGCAGCGTCCAGGGCTGGGGGACCGGGGAGCTGTTTTTT
CDR3aa: CASSVQGWGTGELFF

j_gene: TRBJ1-3
v_gene: TRBV11-3
d_gene: TRBD1
abundance: .
CDR3nt: TGTGCCAGCAGCTTAGGGGACAGGGTTAAGTCTGGAAACACCATATATTTT
CDR3aa: CASSLGDRVKSGNTIYF

j_gene: TRBJ1-5
v_gene: TRBV2
d_gene: TRBD1
abundance: .
CDR3nt: TGTGCCAGCACGGGGGGAATGGGACAGGGGAACCAGCCCCAGCATTTT
CDR3aa: CASTGGMGQGNQPQHF